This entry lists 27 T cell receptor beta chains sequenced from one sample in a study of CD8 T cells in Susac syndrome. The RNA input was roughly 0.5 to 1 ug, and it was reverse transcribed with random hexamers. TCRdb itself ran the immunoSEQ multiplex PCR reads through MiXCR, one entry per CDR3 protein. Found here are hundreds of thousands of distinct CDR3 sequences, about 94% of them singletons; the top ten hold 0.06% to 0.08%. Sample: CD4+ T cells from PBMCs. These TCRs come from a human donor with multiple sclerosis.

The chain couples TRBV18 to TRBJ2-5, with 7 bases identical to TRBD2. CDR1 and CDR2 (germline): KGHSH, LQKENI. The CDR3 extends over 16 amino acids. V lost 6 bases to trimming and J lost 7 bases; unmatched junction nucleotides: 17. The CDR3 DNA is TGTGCCAGCTCCTTCAAAGTGGGGACTATCTCCGGGACCCAGTACTTC. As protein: CASSFKVGTISGTQYF.

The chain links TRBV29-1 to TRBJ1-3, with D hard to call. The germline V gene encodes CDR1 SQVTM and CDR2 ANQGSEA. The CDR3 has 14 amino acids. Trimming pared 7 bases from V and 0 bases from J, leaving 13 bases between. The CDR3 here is CSAGQHGSGNTIYF. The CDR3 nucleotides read TGCAGCGCCGGTCAGCACGGCTCTGGAAACACCATATATTTT.

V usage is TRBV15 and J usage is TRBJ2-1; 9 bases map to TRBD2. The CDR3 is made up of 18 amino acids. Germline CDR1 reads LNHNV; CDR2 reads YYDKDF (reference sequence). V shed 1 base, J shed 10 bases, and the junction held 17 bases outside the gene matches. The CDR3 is CATSRVSGASGKFGEQFF. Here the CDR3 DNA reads TGTGCCACCAGCAGAGTATCTGGGGCTAGCGGGAAATTCGGAGAGCAGTTCTTC.

The CDR3, as DNA: TGCAGCGTTAAGGGGGGACTAGCGGACAATGAGCAGTTCTTC. Its protein product is CSVKGGLADNEQFF. The chain recombines TRBV29-1 with TRBJ2-1; the match to TRBD2 covers 11 bases. Looked up from germline, CDR1 is SQVTM and CDR2 is ANQGSEA. CDR3 length equals 14 residues. With V trimmed by 5 bases and J by 5 bases, 5 bases remained unmatched.

CDR3 in DNA: TGTGCCAGCTCACCACAAGGACGGAACTATGGCTACACCTTC. This translates into CASSPQGRNYGYTF. V and J are TRBV18 and TRBJ1-2; D remains ambiguous. The CDR3 spans 14 residues. V was pared by 1 base and J by 2 bases, with 8 bases between. Germline V CDR1 and CDR2: KGHSH, LQKENI.

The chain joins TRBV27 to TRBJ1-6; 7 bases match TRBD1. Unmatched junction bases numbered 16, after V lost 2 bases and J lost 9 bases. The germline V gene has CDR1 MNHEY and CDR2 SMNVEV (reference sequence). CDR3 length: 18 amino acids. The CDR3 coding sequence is TGTGCCAGCAGTTTAAAAAAATTAACCGGGACAGCTTCTTCACCCCTCCACTTT. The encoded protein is CASSLKKLTGTASSPLHF.

CDR3 nucleotides: TGTGCCACCAGGACAGGGGGCTCAGGCACAGATACGCAGTATTTT. Translated, it gives CATRTGGSGTDTQYF. The chain uses TRBV24-1 and TRBJ2-3; 10 positions agree with TRBD1. The CDR3 has 15 amino acids. After removal of 7 bases from V and 1 base from J, the junction contained 4 bases not matched to a gene. CDR1 and CDR2 from the germline V gene are KGHDR and SFDVKD.

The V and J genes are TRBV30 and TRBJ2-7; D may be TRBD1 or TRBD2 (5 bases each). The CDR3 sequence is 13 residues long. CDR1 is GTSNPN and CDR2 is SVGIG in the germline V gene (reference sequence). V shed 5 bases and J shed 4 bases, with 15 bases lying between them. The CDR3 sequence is CAWRGRGTYEQYF. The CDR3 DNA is TGTGCCTGGCGCGGTCGGGGCACATACGAGCAGTACTTC. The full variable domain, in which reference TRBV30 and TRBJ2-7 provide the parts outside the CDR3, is SQTIHQWPATLVQPVGSPLSLECTVEGTSNPNLYWYRQAAGRGLQLLFYSVGIGQISSEVPQNLSASRPQDRQFILSSKKLLLSDSGFYLCAWRGRGTYEQYFGPGTRLTVT.

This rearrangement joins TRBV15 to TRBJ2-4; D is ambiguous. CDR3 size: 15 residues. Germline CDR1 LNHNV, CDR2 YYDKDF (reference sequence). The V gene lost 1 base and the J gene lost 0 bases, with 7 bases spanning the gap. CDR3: CATSRGPPAKNIQYF. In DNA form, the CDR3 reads TGTGCCACCAGCAGAGGCCCACCAGCCAAAAACATTCAGTACTTC.

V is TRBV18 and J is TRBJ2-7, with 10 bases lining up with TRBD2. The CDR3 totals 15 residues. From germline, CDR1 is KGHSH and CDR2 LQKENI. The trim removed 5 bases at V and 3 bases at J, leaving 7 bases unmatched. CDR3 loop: CASSSTSGIFYEQYV. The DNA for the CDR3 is TGTGCCAGCTCATCAACTAGCGGGATCTTCTACGAGCAGTACGTC.

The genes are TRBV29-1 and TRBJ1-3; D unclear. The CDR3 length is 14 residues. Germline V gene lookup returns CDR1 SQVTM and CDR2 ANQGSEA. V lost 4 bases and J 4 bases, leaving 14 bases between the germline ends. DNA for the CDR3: TGCAGCGTTGCGATAGGCACGGGGGGAAACACCATATATTTT. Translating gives CSVAIGTGGNTIYF.

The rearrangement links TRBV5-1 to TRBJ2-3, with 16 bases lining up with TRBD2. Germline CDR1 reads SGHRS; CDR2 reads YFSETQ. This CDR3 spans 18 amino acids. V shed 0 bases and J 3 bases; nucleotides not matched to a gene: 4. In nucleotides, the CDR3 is TGCGCCAGCAGCTTGGTGGGGACTAGCGGGGGGGCGACAGATACGCAGTATTTT. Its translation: CASSLVGTSGGATDTQYF.

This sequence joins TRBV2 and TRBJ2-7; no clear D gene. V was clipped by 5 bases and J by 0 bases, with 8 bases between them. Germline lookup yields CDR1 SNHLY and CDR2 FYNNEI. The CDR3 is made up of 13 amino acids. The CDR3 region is CASSPGFSYEQYV. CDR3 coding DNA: TGTGCCAGCAGTCCCGGGTTCTCCTACGAGCAGTACGTC.

The CDR3 loop reads CASSPRQGQETQYF. The CDR3 DNA sequence: TGTGCCAGCAGCCCGAGACAGGGACAAGAGACCCAGTACTTC. The gene calls are TRBV12-3 or TRBV12-4 and TRBJ2-5, with 7 bases fitting TRBD1. The V gene end was trimmed by 6 bases and the J gene end by 2 bases; junction bases not matched to a gene: 6. This CDR3 has 14 amino acids.

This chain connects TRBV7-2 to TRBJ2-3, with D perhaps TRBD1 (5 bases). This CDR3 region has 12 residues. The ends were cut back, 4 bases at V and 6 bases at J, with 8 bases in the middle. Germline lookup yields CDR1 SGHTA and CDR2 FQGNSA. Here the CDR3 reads CASSYHRDTQYF. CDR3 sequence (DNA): TGTGCCAGCAGCTACCACAGGGATACGCAGTATTTT.

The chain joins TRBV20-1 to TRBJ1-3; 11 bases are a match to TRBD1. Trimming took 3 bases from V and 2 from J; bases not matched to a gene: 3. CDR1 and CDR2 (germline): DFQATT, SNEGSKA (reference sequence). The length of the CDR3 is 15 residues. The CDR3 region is CSARPGQGAGNTIYF. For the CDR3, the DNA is TGCAGTGCTAGGCCGGGACAGGGGGCTGGAAACACCATATATTTT.

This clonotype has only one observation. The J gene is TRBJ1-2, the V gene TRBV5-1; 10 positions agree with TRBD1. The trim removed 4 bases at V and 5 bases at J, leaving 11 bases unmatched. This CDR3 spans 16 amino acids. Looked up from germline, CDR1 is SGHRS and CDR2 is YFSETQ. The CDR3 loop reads CASSPSGQGDYYGYTF. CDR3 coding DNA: TGCGCCAGCAGCCCCAGCGGACAGGGGGATTATTATGGCTACACCTTC.

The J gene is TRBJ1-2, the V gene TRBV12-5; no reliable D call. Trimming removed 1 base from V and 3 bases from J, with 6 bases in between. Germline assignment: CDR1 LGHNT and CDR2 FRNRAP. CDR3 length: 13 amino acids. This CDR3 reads CASGLGSDYGYTF. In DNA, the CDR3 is TGTGCTAGTGGTTTGGGATCTGACTATGGCTACACCTTC.

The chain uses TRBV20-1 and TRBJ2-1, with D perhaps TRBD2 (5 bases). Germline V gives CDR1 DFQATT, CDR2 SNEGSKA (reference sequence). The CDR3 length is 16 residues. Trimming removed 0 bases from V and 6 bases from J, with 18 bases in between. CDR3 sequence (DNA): TGCAGTGCTAGAGATTATAGTACTAGACCCCGCAATGAGCAGTTCTTC. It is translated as CSARDYSTRPRNEQFF.

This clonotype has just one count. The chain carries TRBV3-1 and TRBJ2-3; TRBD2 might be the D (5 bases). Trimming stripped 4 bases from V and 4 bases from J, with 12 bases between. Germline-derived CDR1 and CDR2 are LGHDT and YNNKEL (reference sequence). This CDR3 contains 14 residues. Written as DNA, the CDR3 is TGTGCCAGCAGCCTAAGCGAGGGCGCAGATACGCAGTATTTT. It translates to CASSLSEGADTQYF.

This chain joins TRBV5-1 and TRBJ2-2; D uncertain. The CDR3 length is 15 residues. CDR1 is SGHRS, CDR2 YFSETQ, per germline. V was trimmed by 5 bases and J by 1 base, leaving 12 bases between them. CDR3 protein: CASSALGKNTGELFF. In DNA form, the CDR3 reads TGCGCCAGCAGTGCCTTGGGGAAGAACACCGGGGAGCTGTTTTTT.

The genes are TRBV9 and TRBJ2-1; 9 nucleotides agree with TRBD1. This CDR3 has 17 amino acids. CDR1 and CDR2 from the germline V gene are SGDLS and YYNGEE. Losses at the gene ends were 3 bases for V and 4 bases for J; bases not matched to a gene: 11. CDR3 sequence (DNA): TGTGCCAGCAGCGCTGAGAGACAGGGGGGAGCTTACAATGAGCAGTTCTTC. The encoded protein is CASSAERQGGAYNEQFF.

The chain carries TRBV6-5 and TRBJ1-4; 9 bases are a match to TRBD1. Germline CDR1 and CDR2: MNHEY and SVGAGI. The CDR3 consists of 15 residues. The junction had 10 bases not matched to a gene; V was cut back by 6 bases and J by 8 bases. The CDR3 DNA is TGTGCCAGCAGCCGTGGGGGACAGGGCGGGGAAAAACTGTTTTTT. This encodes CASSRGGQGGEKLFF.

The CDR3: CASGLGDPPSQYF. CDR3 in DNA: TGTGCTAGTGGTTTGGGGGACCCCCCGTCCCAGTACTTC. The chain joins TRBV12-5 to TRBJ2-5; the D gene could be TRBD1 or TRBD2 (5 bases each). Trimming took off 1 base at V and 9 bases at J, with 12 bases between the two ends. This CDR3 comprises 13 residues. Germline V gene data show CDR1 as LGHNT and CDR2 as FRNRAP.

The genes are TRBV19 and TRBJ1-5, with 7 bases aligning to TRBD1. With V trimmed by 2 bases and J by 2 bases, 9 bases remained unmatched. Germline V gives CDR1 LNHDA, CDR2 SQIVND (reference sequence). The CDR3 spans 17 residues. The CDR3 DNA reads TGTGCCAGTAGTATAAACAGGGGTCACCCCGGCAATCAGCCCCAGCATTTT. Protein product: CASSINRGHPGNQPQHF. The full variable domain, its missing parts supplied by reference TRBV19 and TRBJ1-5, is DGGITQSPKYLFRKEGQNVTLSCEQNLNHDAMYWYRQDPGQGLRLIYYSQIVNDFQKGDIAEGYSVSREKKESFPLTVTSAQKNPTAFYLCASSINRGHPGNQPQHFGDGTRLSIL.

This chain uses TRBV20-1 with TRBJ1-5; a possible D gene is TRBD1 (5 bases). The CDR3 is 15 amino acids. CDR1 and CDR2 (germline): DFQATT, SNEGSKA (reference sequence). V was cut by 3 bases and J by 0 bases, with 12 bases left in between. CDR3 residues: CSASPDRYSNQPQHF. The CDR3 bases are TGCAGTGCTAGCCCCGACAGATATAGCAATCAGCCCCAGCATTTT.

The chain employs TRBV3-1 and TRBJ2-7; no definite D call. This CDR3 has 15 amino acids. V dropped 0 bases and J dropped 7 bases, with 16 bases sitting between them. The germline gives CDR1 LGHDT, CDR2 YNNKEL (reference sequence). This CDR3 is CASSQDVQATREQYF. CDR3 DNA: TGTGCCAGCAGCCAAGATGTCCAGGCGACGAGGGAGCAGTACTTC.